The 18 T cell receptor beta chains given below trace back to one sample, sequenced in a study of human T cells and chemical hapten exposure. TCRdb fed the RACE reads into MiXCR, producing one record per CDR3 protein. The table has some 27,000 distinct CDR3 sequences, over 8.5% seen once. Described time point: patch test 2, 6 weeks after DPC sensitization. Treatment denoted: therapeutic diphenylcyclopropenone sensitization with weekly scalp DPC. Sequenced material: whole blood, taken in connection with sensitization to the hapten diphenylcyclopropenone (DPC). These receptors all stem from a man aged 25 to 40 with alopecia areata. Some clones in this sample may be carry-over from other donors' samples.

The J gene is TRBJ1-1, the V gene TRBV12-3 or TRBV12-4, with 12 bases aligning to TRBD1. This CDR3 region has 15 residues. With 5 bases clipped from V and 5 bases from J, the junction kept 6 bases outside the gene matches. CDR3 DNA sequence: TGTGCCAGCAGTGGGACAGGGGGCGCATGGACTGAAGCTTTCTTT. Protein sequence: CASSGTGGAWTEAFF.

This clonotype was recorded a few times. The rearrangement uses TRBV12-3 or TRBV12-4 and TRBJ1-5; D is perhaps TRBD1 (6 bases). The V end was cut by 5 bases, the J end by 7 bases, with 15 bases between. The CDR3 contains 14 residues. CDR3 sequence reads: CASSTYRTEQPQHF. In DNA form, the CDR3 reads TGTGCCAGCAGTACGTATAGGACAGAGCAGCCCCAGCATTTT.

V and J are TRBV4-1 and TRBJ2-1, with D perhaps TRBD2 (7 bases). This CDR3 comprises 15 residues. V dropped 10 bases and J dropped 5 bases, with 21 bases sitting between them. Germline CDR1 and CDR2: MGHRA and YSYEKL. The CDR3: CATRGEAGAHNEQFF. The CDR3 coding sequence is TGCGCCACCCGTGGGGAGGCGGGGGCTCACAATGAGCAGTTCTTC.

The table lists this clonotype with many counts. The chain carries TRBV20-1 and TRBJ1-5; tentatively, D is TRBD1 (6 bases). Germline V gives CDR1 DFQATT, CDR2 SNEGSKA (reference sequence). V was shortened by 0 bases and J by 0 bases, with 12 bases between the two germline ends. This CDR3 is 16 amino acids long. The CDR3 DNA follows: TGCAGTGCTAGAGATGGAAAGGGGGATAGCAATCAGCCCCAGCATTTT. Amino acids: CSARDGKGDSNQPQHF.

This clonotype occurred many times. This chain uses TRBV12-5 with TRBJ1-5, with D maybe TRBD1 (5 bases). Per the germline V gene, CDR1 is LGHNT and CDR2 is FRNRAP. The germline V and J ends were trimmed by 0 bases and 2 bases, with 29 bases remaining between them. The CDR3 has 22 amino acids. CDR3 nucleotide sequence: TGTGCTAGTGGTTTGGTAGTTTCGGACATCATCCAGGGAGCAGTAGGCAATCAGCCCCAGCATTTT. As protein: CASGLVVSDIIQGAVGNQPQHF.

A few counts support this clonotype. The rearrangement uses TRBV12-3 or TRBV12-4 and TRBJ2-5, with D possibly being TRBD2 (5 bases). This CDR3 comprises 14 residues. The V end was cut by 5 bases, the J end by 5 bases, with 15 bases between. The DNA of the CDR3 is TGTGCCAGCAGTCTCTCCGGGAATGGCGAGACCCAGTACTTC. Its protein is CASSLSGNGETQYF.

V gene TRBV7-6 combines with J gene TRBJ2-7; 9 bases map to TRBD2. Germline values: CDR1 SGHVS, CDR2 FNYEAQ. There are 18 residues in the CDR3. With V trimmed by 1 base and J by 0 bases, 10 bases remained unmatched. The CDR3 is CASSLGTSAHGGSYEQYF. DNA for the CDR3: TGTGCCAGCAGCTTAGGGACTAGCGCGCACGGGGGCTCCTACGAGCAGTACTTC.

This clonotype was seen ten or more times. V is TRBV12-3 or TRBV12-4 and J is TRBJ1-1; 9 bases map to TRBD1. V gave up 2 bases and J gave up 0 bases; unmatched junction bases: 7. CDR3 length: 17 amino acids. The CDR3, as DNA: TGTGCCAGCAGTTTAAGCGGGACAGGGTGGGTGAACACTGAAGCTTTCTTT. This codes for CASSLSGTGWVNTEAFF.

The rearrangement links TRBV4-3 to TRBJ1-2; TRBD1 is a possible D gene (6 bases). V was pared by 0 bases and J by 4 bases, with 15 bases between. The CDR3 totals 16 residues. Per germline, CDR1 LGHNA and CDR2 YSLEER. CDR3 DNA sequence: TGCGCCAGCAGCCAAGATCGGGGGGGCGGAATCTATGGCTACACCTTC. This codes for CASSQDRGGGIYGYTF.

The CDR3 DNA is TGCGCCAGCAGTTCACAGGGCCCGGGCGCAGATACGCAGTATTTT. It encodes CASSSQGPGADTQYF. The gene calls are TRBV5-1 and TRBJ2-3; D is perhaps TRBD1 (6 bases). This CDR3 region has 15 residues. Trimming shortened V by 5 bases and J by 4 bases, and 17 bases separated the two germline ends. Germline-derived CDR1 and CDR2 are SGHRS and YFSETQ.

The chain is built from TRBV2 and TRBJ1-2; no reliable D call. Per germline, CDR1 SNHLY and CDR2 FYNNEI. V was clipped by 4 bases and J by 0 bases, with 6 bases between them. CDR3 size: 13 residues. The CDR3 DNA is TGTGCCAGCAGTGGCCGAACTAACTATGGCTACACCTTC. Amino acid sequence: CASSGRTNYGYTF.

This clonotype was seen a handful of times. The chain is built from TRBV7-9 and TRBJ2-7; TRBD1 matches at 11 bases. Germline CDR1 is SEHNR and CDR2 is FQNEAQ (reference sequence). After removal of 5 bases from V and 3 bases from J, the junction contained 9 bases not matched to a gene. This CDR3 comprises 16 residues. The CDR3 DNA reads TGTGCCAGCAGCCGAGGTTTTGGGACAGGGGGCTACGAGCAGTACTTC. Its translation: CASSRGFGTGGYEQYF. Complete variable domain (other parts from reference TRBV7-9 and TRBJ2-7): DTGVSQNPRHKITKRGQNVTFRCDPISEHNRLYWYRQTLGQGPEFLTYFQNEAQLEKSRLLSDRFSAERPKGSFSTLEIQRTEQGDSAMYLCASSRGFGTGGYEQYFGPGTRLTVT.

A few counts support this clonotype. This chain joins TRBV20-1 and TRBJ2-3; 9 nucleotides agree with TRBD2. V was clipped by 6 bases and J by 7 bases; unmatched bases: 11. Germline V gives CDR1 DFQATT, CDR2 SNEGSKA (reference sequence). This CDR3 contains 14 residues. The CDR3 bases are TGCAGTGCAAGCAGGCTAGCGGGGACATATACGCAGTATTTT. It translates to CSASRLAGTYTQYF.

This clonotype came up many times. The chain recombines TRBV5-1 with TRBJ2-1; tentative D call: TRBD2 (6 bases). Between the trimmed V and J ends, which lost 0 bases and 9 bases, there was a span of 10 bases. This CDR3 is 13 amino acids long. Germline CDR1 reads SGHRS; CDR2 reads YFSETQ. This CDR3 reads CASSLGGTREQFF. In DNA form, the CDR3 reads TGCGCCAGCAGCTTGGGAGGGACTCGTGAGCAGTTCTTC. Based on the CDR3 plus reference TRBV5-1 and TRBJ2-1, the full variable domain is KAGVTQTPRYLIKTRGQQVTLSCSPISGHRSVSWYQQTPGQGLQFLFEYFSETQRNKGNFPGRFSGRQFSNSRSEMNVSTLELGDSALYLCASSLGGTREQFFGPGTRLTVL.

The table lists this clonotype with many counts. This chain links TRBV11-3 with TRBJ1-1; D is ambiguous. This CDR3 spans 14 amino acids. V shed 5 bases and J shed 0 bases, with 10 bases lying between them. The germline CDR1 and CDR2 sequences are SGHNT and YENEEA. For the CDR3, the DNA is TGTGCCAGCAGCCAAGCGAGGATGAACACTGAAGCTTTCTTT. This sequence encodes CASSQARMNTEAFF.

The rearrangement links TRBV29-1 to TRBJ2-7; no reliable D call. CDR1 SQVTM and CDR2 ANQGSEA come from the germline V gene. The CDR3 runs to 14 residues. V lost 5 bases, J lost 6 bases, and 20 bases lay in between. Written as DNA, the CDR3 is TGCAGCGTTCGGACGAAAGTTTCCGACTTCGAGCAGTACTTC. This gives the protein CSVRTKVSDFEQYF.

This clonotype was recorded at least ten times. The chain's CDR3 is CSAYTPGGGYTF. In nucleotides, the CDR3 is TGCAGCGCCTATACCCCAGGGGGTGGCTACACCTTC. The chain combines TRBV29-1 with TRBJ1-2; 7 nucleotides align to TRBD1. From germline, CDR1 is SQVTM and CDR2 ANQGSEA. This CDR3 has 12 residues. V was pared by 7 bases and J by 7 bases, with 9 bases of the junction left unmatched.

This clonotype was observed a handful of times. The chain links TRBV7-6 to TRBJ1-1; 8 nucleotides line up with TRBD1. The germline V gene has CDR1 SGHVS and CDR2 FNYEAQ. Trimming took 6 bases from V and 0 from J; bases not matched to a gene: 12. The CDR3 length is 17 residues. The CDR3 is CASRQVGYRGMNTEAFF. In DNA form, the CDR3 reads TGTGCCAGCAGACAAGTGGGCTACAGGGGGATGAACACTGAAGCTTTCTTT. Supplemented by reference TRBV7-6 and TRBJ1-1, the full variable domain reads GAGVSQSPRYKVTKRGQDVALRCDPISGHVSLYWYRQALGQGPEFLTYFNYEAQQDKSGLPNDRFSAERPEGSISTLTIQRTEQRDSAMYRCASRQVGYRGMNTEAFFGQGTRLTVV.